Below, 2 T cell receptor beta chains from the same sample are listed, as sequenced in a study of control samples from healthy donors and cancer patients. TCRdb's table, derived via immunoSEQ multiplex PCR, lists solely in-frame clones and lacks some. Of roughly 170,000 clones listed, approximately 95% are singletons. Sequencing input: blood. These receptors originate from a man in his late teens or twenties in good health.

The V call is TRBV7-2, the J call TRBJ2-4, with 8 bases aligning to TRBD1. The length of the CDR3 is 15 residues. In germline, CDR1 is SGHTA, CDR2 FQGNSA. V lost 5 bases, J lost 7 bases, and 10 bases stayed unmatched. The CDR3 nucleotides are TGTGCCAGCAGCACCGGGACAGGAGGGAAGAACATTCAGTACTTC. Amino acids: CASSTGTGGKNIQYF.

The rearrangement links TRBV9 to TRBJ1-2; 7 nucleotides line up with TRBD1. In germline, CDR1 is SGDLS, CDR2 YYNGEE. Trimming took 1 base from V and 3 from J; bases not matched to a gene: 6. The CDR3 loop spans 15 amino acids. CDR3 sequence (DNA): TGTGCCAGCAGCGTACAAGGGGGCGCCGACTATGGCTACACCTTC. Its protein is CASSVQGGADYGYTF.